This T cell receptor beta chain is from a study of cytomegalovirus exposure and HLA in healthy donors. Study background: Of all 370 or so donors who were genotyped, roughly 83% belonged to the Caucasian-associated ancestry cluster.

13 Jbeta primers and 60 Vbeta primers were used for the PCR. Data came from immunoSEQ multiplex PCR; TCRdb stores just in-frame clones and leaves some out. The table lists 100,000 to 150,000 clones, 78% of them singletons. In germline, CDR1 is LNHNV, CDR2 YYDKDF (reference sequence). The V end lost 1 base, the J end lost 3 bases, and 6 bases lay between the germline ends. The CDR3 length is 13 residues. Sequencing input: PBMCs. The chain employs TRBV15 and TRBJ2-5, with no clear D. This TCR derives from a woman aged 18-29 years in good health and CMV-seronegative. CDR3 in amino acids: CATSRVSEETQYF. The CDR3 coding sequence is TGTGCCACCAGCAGAGTTTCGGAAGAGACCCAGTACTTC.